Listed below are T cell receptor beta chains from one sample, sequenced in a study of control samples from healthy donors and cancer patients. TCRdb keeps only in-frame clones here, not all; method: immunoSEQ multiplex PCR. Of fewer than 100,000 clones listed, roughly 86% are singletons. The sample taken for sequencing was blood. The origin of the receptors is a woman aged 55-70 years in good health. The CDR3 runs from the conserved cysteine through the conserved F or W. Fields, in order: clone size, J gene, V gene, D gene, CDR3 DNA, CDR3 protein. The D gene is left open where the match is weak. Where a row states a size, it is once, few, many or the class of an expanded clone; other rows omit it.

clone size: once
J gene: TRBJ2-6
V gene: TRBV7-2
D gene: TRBD2
CDR3 DNA: TGTGCCAGCATCAAGGGACTAGCGGGCTCTGGGGCCAACGTCCTGACTTTC
CDR3 protein: CASIKGLAGSGANVLTF

clone size: few
J gene: TRBJ2-7
V gene: TRBV27
D gene: TRBD2
CDR3 DNA: TGTGCCAGCAGACCGGGACTAGTGGGTTACGAGCAGTACTTC
CDR3 protein: CASRPGLVGYEQYF

clone size: few
J gene: TRBJ1-3
V gene: TRBV5-6
D gene: TRBD1
CDR3 DNA: TGTGCCAGCAGCTCTCCAGGGGGCGTCCTGAACACCATATATTTT
CDR3 protein: CASSSPGGVLNTIYF

clone size: .
J gene: TRBJ1-1
V gene: TRBV11-3
D gene: .
CDR3 DNA: TGTGCCAGCAGCTATAGCGGGGTGGATCCGAACACTGAAGCTTTCTTT
CDR3 protein: CASSYSGVDPNTEAFF

clone size: .
J gene: TRBJ2-5
V gene: TRBV6-5
D gene: .
CDR3 DNA: TGTGCCAGCAGTTACTCGGACGGACAAGAGACCCAGTACTTC
CDR3 protein: CASSYSDGQETQYF

clone size: .
J gene: TRBJ1-1
V gene: TRBV21-1
D gene: .
CDR3 DNA: TGTGCCAGCAGCAAAGGTCTCCAGGGTCCCACTGAAGCTTTCTTT
CDR3 protein: CASSKGLQGPTEAFF

clone size: .
J gene: TRBJ2-1
V gene: TRBV29-1
D gene: TRBD2
CDR3 DNA: TGCAGCGTGCCAGCGGGAGAGGCCTACAATGAGCAGTTCTTC
CDR3 protein: CSVPAGEAYNEQFF

clone size: .
J gene: TRBJ2-7
V gene: TRBV29-1
D gene: .
CDR3 DNA: TGCAGCGTTGGCGCAGGGAGGAACGAGCAGTACTTC
CDR3 protein: CSVGAGRNEQYF

clone size: .
J gene: TRBJ1-4
V gene: TRBV7-9
D gene: TRBD1
CDR3 DNA: TGTGCCAGCAGCAGCCGACAGGGACTTAATGAAAAACTGTTTTTT
CDR3 protein: CASSSRQGLNEKLFF

clone size: .
J gene: TRBJ1-3
V gene: TRBV14
D gene: .
CDR3 DNA: TGTGCCAGCAGCCAGCAACCAGGGTCTGGAAACACCATATATTTT
CDR3 protein: CASSQQPGSGNTIYF

clone size: .
J gene: TRBJ2-5
V gene: TRBV7-7
D gene: TRBD2
CDR3 DNA: TGTGCCAGCAGCCTTGGACTAGCGGGGGGTCAAGAGACCCAGTACTTC
CDR3 protein: CASSLGLAGGQETQYF

clone size: .
J gene: TRBJ2-7
V gene: TRBV19
D gene: TRBD1
CDR3 DNA: TGTGCCAGTAGTAAGGGACAGGGAAGCTCCTACGAGCAGTACTTC
CDR3 protein: CASSKGQGSSYEQYF

clone size: .
J gene: TRBJ2-7
V gene: TRBV12-5
D gene: .
CDR3 DNA: TGTGCTAGTGGTTTGGCAAAGGACGGAGCCTACGAGCAGTACTTC
CDR3 protein: CASGLAKDGAYEQYF

clone size: .
J gene: TRBJ1-2
V gene: TRBV6-5
D gene: .
CDR3 DNA: TGTGCCAGCAGTTACGCCGGGAGCGACTATGGCTACACCTTC
CDR3 protein: CASSYAGSDYGYTF

clone size: .
J gene: TRBJ2-1
V gene: TRBV27
D gene: TRBD2
CDR3 DNA: TGTGCCAGCAGTCCGGGACTAATCTACAATGAGCAGTTCTTC
CDR3 protein: CASSPGLIYNEQFF

clone size: .
J gene: TRBJ1-2
V gene: TRBV10-3
D gene: .
CDR3 DNA: TGTGCCATCAGTGAACAGGCGAACTATGGCTACACCTTC
CDR3 protein: CAISEQANYGYTF

clone size: .
J gene: TRBJ1-1
V gene: TRBV4-1
D gene: TRBD1
CDR3 DNA: TGCGCCAGCAGCCAAGTGGGGACAGGCCCCATGAACACTGAAGCTTTCTTT
CDR3 protein: CASSQVGTGPMNTEAFF

clone size: few
J gene: TRBJ1-5
V gene: TRBV19
D gene: .
CDR3 DNA: TGTGCCAGTGACCAGGGTATCAATCAGCCCCAGCATTTT
CDR3 protein: CASDQGINQPQHF

clone size: .
J gene: TRBJ1-1
V gene: TRBV7-2
D gene: TRBD1
CDR3 DNA: TGTGCCAGCAGCCTAACCGGACAGGGGGGGACTGAAGCTTTCTTT
CDR3 protein: CASSLTGQGGTEAFF

clone size: .
J gene: TRBJ1-1
V gene: TRBV7-9
D gene: .
CDR3 DNA: TGTGCCAGCAGACAACAGGGCCAGAACACTGAAGCTTTCTTT
CDR3 protein: CASRQQGQNTEAFF

clone size: .
J gene: TRBJ1-5
V gene: TRBV15
D gene: TRBD1
CDR3 DNA: TGTGCCACCAGCAGAGTGTTACAGGGGGCTTATAGCAATCAGCCCCAGCATTTT
CDR3 protein: CATSRVLQGAYSNQPQHF

clone size: few
J gene: TRBJ1-5
V gene: TRBV19
D gene: TRBD1
CDR3 DNA: TGTGCCAGTAGCCCGACAGGGGAGTATCAGCCCCAGCATTTT
CDR3 protein: CASSPTGEYQPQHF

clone size: .
J gene: TRBJ2-3
V gene: TRBV19
D gene: TRBD2
CDR3 DNA: TGTGCCAGTAGTCTTCACAGTAGCGGGAGGGCGCATACGCAGTATTTT
CDR3 protein: CASSLHSSGRAHTQYF

clone size: .
J gene: TRBJ1-3
V gene: TRBV27
D gene: TRBD1
CDR3 DNA: TGTGCCAGCAGTTTGACAGGGGCTGGAAACACCATATATTTT
CDR3 protein: CASSLTGAGNTIYF

clone size: .
J gene: TRBJ1-2
V gene: TRBV6-5
D gene: .
CDR3 DNA: TGTGCCAGCAAGGTGGGTCGGTCGAGCTATGGCTACACCTTC
CDR3 protein: CASKVGRSSYGYTF

clone size: .
J gene: TRBJ1-4
V gene: TRBV19
D gene: TRBD1
CDR3 DNA: TGTGCCAGTAGGAGCTGGGACAGGGTCGAAAAACTGTTTTTT
CDR3 protein: CASRSWDRVEKLFF

clone size: few
J gene: TRBJ1-4
V gene: TRBV7-9
D gene: TRBD1
CDR3 DNA: TGTGCCAGCAGCCCCCGGGACAGGTTTAATGAAAAACTGTTTTTT
CDR3 protein: CASSPRDRFNEKLFF

clone size: .
J gene: TRBJ1-4
V gene: TRBV6-5
D gene: .
CDR3 DNA: TGTGCCAGCACTCCTCTAGGGGTTACTAATGAAAAACTGTTTTTT
CDR3 protein: CASTPLGVTNEKLFF

clone size: .
J gene: TRBJ1-1
V gene: TRBV7-8
D gene: .
CDR3 DNA: TGTGCCAGCAGCAGCCGAGAGGGGAGCACTGAAGCTTTCTTT
CDR3 protein: CASSSREGSTEAFF

clone size: .
J gene: TRBJ2-3
V gene: TRBV5-1
D gene: .
CDR3 DNA: TGCGCCAGCACCTGGCAGGACAGTAGCACAGATACGCAGTATTTT
CDR3 protein: CASTWQDSSTDTQYF

clone size: once
J gene: TRBJ1-2
V gene: TRBV10-2
D gene: .
CDR3 DNA: TGCGCCAGCAGTGAGTCGGGTATGAGGAATGGCTACACCTTC
CDR3 protein: CASSESGMRNGYTF

clone size: .
J gene: TRBJ1-4
V gene: TRBV29-1
D gene: .
CDR3 DNA: TGCAGCGTTCAGGGGAGGTCTAATGAAAAACTGTTTTTT
CDR3 protein: CSVQGRSNEKLFF

clone size: .
J gene: TRBJ1-2
V gene: TRBV29-1
D gene: TRBD1
CDR3 DNA: TGCAGCGTGGGGGACAGGCTAAATGGCTACACCTTC
CDR3 protein: CSVGDRLNGYTF

clone size: once
J gene: TRBJ1-1
V gene: TRBV19
D gene: TRBD1
CDR3 DNA: TGTGCCAGTAGTATATCTGGGGACAGGTTGAACACTGAAGCTTTCTTT
CDR3 protein: CASSISGDRLNTEAFF